Sequencing of this T cell receptor (beta chain) was carried out in a study of T cells in Graves' hyperthyroidism and ophthalmopathy. Study-wide results and limits: Before onset, by a median of around six months, the model predicted ophthalmopathy.

Amplified TCR beta CDR3 regions came from RNA transcripts. Using the HTBI primer set, a first-round RT-PCR was run on the TCR CDR3. TCRdb ran MiXCR on the multiplex PCR reads and lists one entry per CDR3 protein. This sample carries 210,000 or so distinct CDR3 sequences, roughly 15% of them seen once, and the ten largest clones take approximately 50%. This clonotype was seen a handful of times. Its antigen is not known. Patients were excluded for uncontrolled infection, other autoimmune disease, pregnancy or lactation. Diagnoses used clinical symptoms, serum thyroxine and TRAb, thyroid ultrasound and orbital computed tomography. In germline, CDR1 is MNHNS, CDR2 SASEGT. The V and J ends lost 5 bases and 4 bases respectively, with 16 bases between them. The CDR3 length is 15 residues.

Material: blood. This receptor was taken from a man between 50 and 59 years old with Graves' hyperthyroidism. The chain uses TRBV6-1 and TRBJ2-3; tentatively, D is TRBD2 (6 bases). CDR3 sequence reads: CASSPGTPSSDTQYF. As DNA, the CDR3 is TGTGCCAGCAGTCCCGGGACTCCTAGCTCAGATACGCAGTATTTT.